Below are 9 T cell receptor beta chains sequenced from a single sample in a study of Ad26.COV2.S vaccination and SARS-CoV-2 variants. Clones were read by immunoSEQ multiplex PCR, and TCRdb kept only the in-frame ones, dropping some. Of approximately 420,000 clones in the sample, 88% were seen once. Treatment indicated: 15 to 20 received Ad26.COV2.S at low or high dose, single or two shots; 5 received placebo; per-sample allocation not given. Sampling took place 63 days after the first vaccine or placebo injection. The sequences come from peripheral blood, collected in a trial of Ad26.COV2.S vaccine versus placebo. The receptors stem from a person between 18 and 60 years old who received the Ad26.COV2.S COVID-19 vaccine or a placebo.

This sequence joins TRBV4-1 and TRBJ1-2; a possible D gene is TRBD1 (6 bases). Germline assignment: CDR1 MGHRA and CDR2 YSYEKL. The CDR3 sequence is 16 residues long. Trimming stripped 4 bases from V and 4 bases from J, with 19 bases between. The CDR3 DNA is TGCGCCAGCAGCCTCGGGGACACGGGGCCCGTCTATGGCTACACCTTC. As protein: CASSLGDTGPVYGYTF.

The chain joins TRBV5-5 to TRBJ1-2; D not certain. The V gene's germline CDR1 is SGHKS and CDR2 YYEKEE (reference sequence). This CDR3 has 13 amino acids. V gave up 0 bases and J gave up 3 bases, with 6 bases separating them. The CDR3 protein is CASSLVGYYGYTF. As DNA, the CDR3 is TGTGCCAGCAGCTTGGTGGGTTACTATGGCTACACCTTC. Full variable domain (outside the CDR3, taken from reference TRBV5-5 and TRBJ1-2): DAGVTQSPTHLIKTRGQQVTLRCSPISGHKSVSWYQQVLGQGPQFIFQYYEKEERGRGNFPDRFSARQFPNYSSELNVNALLLGDSALYLCASSLVGYYGYTFGSGTRLTVV.

The CDR3: CASSWDGNTEAFF. The CDR3 region has the DNA TGTGCCAGCAGCTGGGACGGCAACACTGAAGCTTTCTTT. The V and J genes are TRBV11-3 and TRBJ1-1; TRBD1 is a possible D gene (5 bases). Germline V lookup: CDR1 SGHNT, CDR2 YENEEA. The V and J ends lost 4 bases and 2 bases respectively, with 8 bases between them. This CDR3 contains 13 residues. Based on the CDR3 plus reference TRBV11-3 and TRBJ1-1, the full variable domain is EAGVVQSPRYKIIEKKQPVAFWCNPISGHNTLYWYLQNLGQGPELLIRYENEEAVDDSQLPKDRFSAERLKGVDSTLKIQPAELGDSAVYLCASSWDGNTEAFFGQGTRLTVV.

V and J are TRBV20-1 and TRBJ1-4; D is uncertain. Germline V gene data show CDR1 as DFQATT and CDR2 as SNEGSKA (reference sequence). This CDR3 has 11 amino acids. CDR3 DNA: TGCAGCGGCTCCGACAATGAAAAACTGTTTTTT. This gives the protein CSGSDNEKLFF.

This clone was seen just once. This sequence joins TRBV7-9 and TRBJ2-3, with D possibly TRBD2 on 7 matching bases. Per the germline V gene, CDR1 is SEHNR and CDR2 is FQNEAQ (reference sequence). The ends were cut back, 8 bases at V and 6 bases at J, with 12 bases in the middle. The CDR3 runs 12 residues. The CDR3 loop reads CASGGAVDTQYF. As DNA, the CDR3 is TGTGCCAGCGGGGGGGCCGTGGATACGCAGTATTTT.

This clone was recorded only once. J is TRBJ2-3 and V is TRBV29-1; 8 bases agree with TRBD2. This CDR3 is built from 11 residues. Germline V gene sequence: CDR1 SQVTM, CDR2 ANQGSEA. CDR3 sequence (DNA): TGCTTAGCGGGGAGCACAGATACGCAGTATTTT. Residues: CLAGSTDTQYF.

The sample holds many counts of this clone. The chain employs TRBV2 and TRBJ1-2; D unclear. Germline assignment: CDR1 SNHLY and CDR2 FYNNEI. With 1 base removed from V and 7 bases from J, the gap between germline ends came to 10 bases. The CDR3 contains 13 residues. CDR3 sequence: CASSEGTDSGYTF. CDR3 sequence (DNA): TGTGCCAGCAGTGAAGGTACAGACTCTGGCTACACCTTC. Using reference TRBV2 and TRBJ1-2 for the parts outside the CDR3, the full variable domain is EPEVTQTPSHQVTQMGQEVILRCVPISNHLYFYWYRQILGQKVEFLVSFYNNEISEKSEIFDDQFSVERPDGSNFTLKIRSTKLEDSAMYFCASSEGTDSGYTFGSGTRLTVV.

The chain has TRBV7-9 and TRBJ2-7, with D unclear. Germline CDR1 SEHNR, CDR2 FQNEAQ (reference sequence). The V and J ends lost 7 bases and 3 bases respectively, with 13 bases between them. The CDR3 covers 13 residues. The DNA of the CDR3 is TGTGCCAGCACCCCCCTCGCCGACTACGAGCAGTACTTC. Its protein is CASTPLADYEQYF. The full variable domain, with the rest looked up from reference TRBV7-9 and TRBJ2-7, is DTGVSQNPRHKITKRGQNVTFRCDPISEHNRLYWYRQTLGQGPEFLTYFQNEAQLEKSRLLSDRFSAERPKGSFSTLEIQRTEQGDSAMYLCASTPLADYEQYFGPGTRLTVT.

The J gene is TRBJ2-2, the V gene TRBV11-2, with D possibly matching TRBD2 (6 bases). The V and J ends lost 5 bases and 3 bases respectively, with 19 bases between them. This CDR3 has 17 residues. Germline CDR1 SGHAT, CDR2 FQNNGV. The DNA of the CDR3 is TGTGCCAGCAGCCCCTACCCTGGGGGGTTGGACACCGGGGAGCTGTTTTTT. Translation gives CASSPYPGGLDTGELFF.